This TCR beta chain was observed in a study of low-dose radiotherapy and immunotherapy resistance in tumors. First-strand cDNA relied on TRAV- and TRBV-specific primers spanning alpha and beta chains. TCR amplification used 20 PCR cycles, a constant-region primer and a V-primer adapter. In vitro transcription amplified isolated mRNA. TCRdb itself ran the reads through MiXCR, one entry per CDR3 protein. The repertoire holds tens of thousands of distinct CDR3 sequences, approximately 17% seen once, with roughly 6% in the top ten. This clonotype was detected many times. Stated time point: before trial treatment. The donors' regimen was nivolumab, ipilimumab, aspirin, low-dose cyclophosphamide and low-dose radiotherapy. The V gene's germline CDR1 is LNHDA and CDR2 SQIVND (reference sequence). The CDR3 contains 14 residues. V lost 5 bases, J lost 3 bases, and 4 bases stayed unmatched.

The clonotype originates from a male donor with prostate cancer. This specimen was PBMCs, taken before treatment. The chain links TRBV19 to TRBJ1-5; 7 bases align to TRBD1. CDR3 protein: CASSSTGFNQPQHF. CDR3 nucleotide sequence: TGTGCCAGTAGTTCGACAGGGTTCAATCAGCCCCAGCATTTT. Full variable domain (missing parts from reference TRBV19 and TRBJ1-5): DGGITQSPKYLFRKEGQNVTLSCEQNLNHDAMYWYRQDPGQGLRLIYYSQIVNDFQKGDIAEGYSVSREKKESFPLTVTSAQKNPTAFYLCASSSTGFNQPQHFGDGTRLSIL.